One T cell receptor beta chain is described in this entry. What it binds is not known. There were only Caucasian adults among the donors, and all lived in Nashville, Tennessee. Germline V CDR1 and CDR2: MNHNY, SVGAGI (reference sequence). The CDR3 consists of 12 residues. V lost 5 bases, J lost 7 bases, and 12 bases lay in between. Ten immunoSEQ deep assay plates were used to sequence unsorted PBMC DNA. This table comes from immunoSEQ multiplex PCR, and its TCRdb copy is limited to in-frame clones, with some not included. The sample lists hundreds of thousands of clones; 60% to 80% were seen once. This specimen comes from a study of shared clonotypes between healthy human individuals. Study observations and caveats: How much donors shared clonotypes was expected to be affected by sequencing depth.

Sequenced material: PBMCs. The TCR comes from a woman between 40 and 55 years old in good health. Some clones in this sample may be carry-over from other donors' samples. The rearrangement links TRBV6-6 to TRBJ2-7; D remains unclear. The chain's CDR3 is CASSAPLWEQYF. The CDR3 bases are TGTGCCAGCAGTGCCCCACTCTGGGAGCAGTACTTC.